This T cell receptor beta chain is drawn from a study of T cell repertoires in aging, cancer and after chemotherapy. Overall study context: The full dataset contained approximately 9.6 million TCR reads.

A mixed TRB-A/B primer pool amplified rearranged TRB by multiplex touch-down PCR. TCRdb re-called the multiplex PCR reads through MiXCR, storing one row per CDR3 protein. The table shows thousands of distinct CDR3 sequences, with approximately 31% occurring only once. Germline loops: CDR1 SQVTM, CDR2 ANQGSEA. Losses at the gene ends were 8 bases for V and 0 bases for J; bases not matched to a gene: 5. The CDR3 extends over 13 amino acids. This clonotype is large by share. Peripheral blood genomic DNA, not sorted cells or RNA, was the template. The chain is built from TRBV29-1 and TRBJ2-3; 7 bases match TRBD1. Sequenced: blood. The source of this sequence is a human donor with a solid tumor. CDR3 sequence reads: CSPRDSSTDTQYF. The CDR3, as DNA: TGCAGCCCCCGGGACAGTAGCACAGATACGCAGTATTTT.